One sample yielded the 7 T cell receptor beta chains listed below, sequenced in a study of shared clonotypes between healthy human individuals. The protocol was immunoSEQ multiplex PCR, while the TCRdb copy is restricted to in-frame clones and leaves out a portion. The table has 400,000 to 600,000 clones, roughly 85% seen once; the top ten hold 9.5% to 15%. The sample was PBMCs. The receptors originated from a woman in her thirties or forties in good health. Some clones in this sample may be carry-over from other donors' samples.

The genes are TRBV30 and TRBJ2-6; D possibly corresponds to TRBD1 (5 bases). The CDR3 runs 15 residues. Trimming cost V 8 bases and J 1 base, with 15 bases left between them. Germline loops: CDR1 GTSNPN, CDR2 SVGIG (reference sequence). The CDR3 reads CASPRQGSGANVLTF. In DNA form, the CDR3 reads TGTGCCAGCCCCCGCCAGGGTTCTGGGGCCAACGTCCTGACTTTC.

This clone appeared a single time. At one end, the junction sequence differs from germline, possibly due to a read error. V is TRBV28 and J is TRBJ2-7; D uncertain. This CDR3 is built from 11 residues. In germline, CDR1 is MDHEN, CDR2 SYDVKM. The CDR3 DNA reads TGTGCCAGCAGTTTTACGTACGGGCAGTACTTC. Its protein product is CASSFTYGQYF.

The chain couples TRBV19 to TRBJ2-7, with TRBD1 matching over 7 bases. The ends lost 8 bases at V and 2 bases at J; junction bases unmatched: 3. CDR1 and CDR2 (germline): LNHDA, SQIVND (reference sequence). CDR3 length: 12 residues. The CDR3 DNA sequence: TGTGCCAGTCGAGGGGGCGCCTACGAGCAGTACTTC. It encodes CASRGGAYEQYF.

This sequence joins TRBV7-3 and TRBJ2-2; D might be TRBD1 (5 bases). The CDR3 contains 15 residues. CDR1 is SGHTA, CDR2 FQGTGA, per germline. Trimming removed 1 base at V and 7 bases at J, with 13 bases between. CDR3: CASSLIGVDVGELFF. CDR3 nucleotide sequence: TGTGCCAGCAGCTTAATAGGGGTTGATGTCGGGGAGCTGTTTTTT. The entire variable domain, with the rest obtained from reference TRBV7-3 and TRBJ2-2, is as follows: GAGVSQTPSNKVTEKGKYVELRCDPISGHTALYWYRQSLGQGPEFLIYFQGTGAADDSGLPNDRFFAVRPEGSVSTLKIQRTERGDSAVYLCASSLIGVDVGELFFGEGSRLTVL.

The rearrangement uses TRBV5-6 and TRBJ1-2; TRBD1 might be the D (5 bases). The V end was cut by 0 bases, the J end by 8 bases, with 11 bases between. The CDR3 is 13 residues long. Germline lookup yields CDR1 SGHDT and CDR2 YYEEEE. DNA of the CDR3: TGTGCCAGCAGCTTGGTAGCAGGGAACGGCTACACCTTC. This translates into CASSLVAGNGYTF.

V usage is TRBV9 and J usage is TRBJ2-3, with TRBD1 as a possible D gene (5 bases). Trimming took off 1 base at V and 2 bases at J, with 8 bases between the two ends. This CDR3 has 14 residues. Germline CDR1 SGDLS, CDR2 YYNGEE. The chain's CDR3 is CASSVPTVTDTQYF. CDR3 DNA sequence: TGTGCCAGCAGCGTACCGACAGTCACAGATACGCAGTATTTT.

V and J are TRBV19 and TRBJ2-7, with 14 bases fitting TRBD2. The CDR3 has 14 residues. CDR1 and CDR2 from the germline V gene are LNHDA and SQIVND (reference sequence). Trimming removed 5 bases from V and 12 bases from J; junction bases left unmatched: 9. This chain's CDR3 is CASSFPGLAGERYF. The CDR3 DNA is TGTGCCAGTAGTTTCCCGGGACTAGCGGGAGAGAGGTACTTC.